This section outlines one T cell receptor beta chain sequence together with its context. The data were obtained in a study of blood T cell repertoires in COVID-19. About the study: Samples of COVID-19 (acute and convalescent) were obtained from the United States, Italy and Spain. In each case, the material was cDNA or gDNA derived from T cells, B-cell-depleted T cells, or PBMCs.

Produced via immunoSEQ multiplex PCR; TCRdb's table is partial and in-frame only. The sample has 120,000 or so clones, approximately 82% seen once; the top ten hold about 5.4%. Germline V gives CDR1 SGHAT, CDR2 FQNNGV. V was trimmed by 5 bases and J by 2 bases, leaving 9 bases between them. The CDR3 contains 13 residues. This chain joins TRBV11-2 and TRBJ1-2; no definite D call. Material for sequencing was peripheral blood. The receptor was derived from a man at least 80 years old with active or convalescent COVID-19. The CDR3 DNA sequence: TGTGCCAGCAGCCCTCAACAGAACTATGGCTACACCTTC. Translated: CASSPQQNYGYTF. The full variable domain, its missing parts supplied by reference TRBV11-2 and TRBJ1-2, is EAGVAQSPRYKIIEKRQSVAFWCNPISGHATLYWYQQILGQGPKLLIQFQNNGVVDDSQLPKDRFSAERLKGVDSTLKIQPAKLEDSAVYLCASSPQQNYGYTFGSGTRLTVV.